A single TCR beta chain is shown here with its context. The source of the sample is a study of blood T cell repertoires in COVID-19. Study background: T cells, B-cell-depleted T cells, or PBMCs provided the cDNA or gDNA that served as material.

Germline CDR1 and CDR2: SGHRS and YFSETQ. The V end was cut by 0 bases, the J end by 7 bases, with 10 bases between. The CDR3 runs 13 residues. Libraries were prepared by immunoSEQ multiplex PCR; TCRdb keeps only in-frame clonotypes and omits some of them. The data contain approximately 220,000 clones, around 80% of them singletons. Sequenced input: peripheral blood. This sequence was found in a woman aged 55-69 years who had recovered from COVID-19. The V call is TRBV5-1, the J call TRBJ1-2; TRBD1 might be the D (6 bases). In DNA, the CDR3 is TGCGCCAGCAGCTTGGTTCAGGGGTCTGGCTACACCTTC. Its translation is CASSLVQGSGYTF.